The 24 T cell receptor beta chains below come from one sample, sequenced in a study of blood T cell repertoires in COVID-19. Some clones are missing from TCRdb's copy, which holds only in-frame ones; the method was immunoSEQ multiplex PCR. Of under 250,000 clones listed, roughly 80% are singletons. Sequenced sample: peripheral blood. All receptors come from a woman between 18 and 30 years old with acute or convalescent COVID-19.

The rearrangement uses TRBV6-2 or TRBV6-3 and TRBJ2-2; a weak D match, TRBD1 (5 bases). This CDR3 comprises 14 residues. Germline CDR1 is MNHEY and CDR2 is SVGEGT. Deletions cut 5 bases from V and 7 bases from J, with 14 bases between. CDR3 loop: CASSPNRQSGELFF. The CDR3 region has the DNA TGTGCCAGCAGTCCAAACCGACAGAGCGGGGAGCTGTTTTTT.

The J gene is TRBJ2-3, the V gene TRBV30, with D possibly TRBD2 on 5 matching bases. CDR1 GTSNPN and CDR2 SVGIG come from the germline V gene (reference sequence). V lost 0 bases and J 6 bases, leaving 16 bases between the germline ends. The CDR3 contains 15 residues. CDR3 DNA sequence: TGTGCCTGGAGTGTGGGTCTAGCCGTAGGTGATACGCAGTATTTT. This codes for CAWSVGLAVGDTQYF.

This chain uses TRBV28 with TRBJ1-5; D is perhaps TRBD1 (6 bases). CDR1 MDHEN and CDR2 SYDVKM come from the germline V gene. V dropped 2 bases and J dropped 5 bases, with 13 bases sitting between them. CDR3 length equals 15 residues. The CDR3 DNA sequence: TGTGCCAGCAGTTTAGGAGGGGGGGGCTATCAGCCCCAGCATTTT. Its protein product is CASSLGGGGYQPQHF.

The rearrangement uses TRBV13 and TRBJ2-3, with 9 bases fitting TRBD2. The J segment lost 6 bases and the V segment lost 8 bases, leaving 9 bases of the junction unmatched. The germline V gene encodes CDR1 PRHDT and CDR2 FYEKMQ (reference sequence). The CDR3 loop spans 14 amino acids. The DNA for the CDR3 is TGTGCCAGCCGAAACAGCGGGGGGCGGGATACGCAGTATTTT. Protein sequence: CASRNSGGRDTQYF.

The chain combines TRBV5-8 with TRBJ2-1; 7 bases match TRBD1. Germline CDR1 and CDR2: SGHTS and YDEGEE. The CDR3 is 16 amino acids. Germline trimming cut 5 bases from V and 2 bases from J; bases unmatched to any gene: 10. CDR3 protein: CASRPLTGRPYNEQFF. In DNA, the CDR3 is TGTGCCAGCAGGCCCCTGACAGGGCGTCCCTACAATGAGCAGTTCTTC. The full variable domain, with the rest looked up from reference TRBV5-8 and TRBJ2-1, is EAGVTQSPTHLIKTRGQQATLRCSPISGHTSVYWYQQALGLGLQFLLWYDEGEERNRGNFPPRFSGRQFPNYSSELNVNALELEDSALYLCASRPLTGRPYNEQFFGPGTRLTVL.

J is TRBJ2-7 and V is TRBV28, with TRBD1 as a possible D gene (5 bases). The CDR3 totals 14 residues. The V gene's germline CDR1 is MDHEN and CDR2 SYDVKM. V shed 3 bases and J shed 0 bases, with 9 bases lying between them. The CDR3 reads CASSFSDSSYEQYF. For the CDR3, the DNA is TGTGCCAGCAGTTTCAGTGACAGCTCCTACGAGCAGTACTTC.

The chain uses TRBV19 and TRBJ1-1, with TRBD1 matching 8 bases. V was clipped by 7 bases and J by 5 bases; unmatched bases: 6. The CDR3 covers 13 residues. Germline V gene data show CDR1 as LNHDA and CDR2 as SQIVND (reference sequence). This CDR3 is CASTDTGGTEAFF. For the CDR3, the DNA is TGTGCCAGTACCGACACAGGGGGTACTGAAGCTTTCTTT.

The chain links TRBV12-3 or TRBV12-4 to TRBJ1-4; 7 nucleotides agree with TRBD1. The ends lost 6 bases at V and 8 bases at J; junction bases unmatched: 6. The CDR3 has 13 residues. CDR3 coding DNA: TGTGCCAGCAGCCGACAGGGCCGGGAAAAACTGTTTTTT. Its protein product is CASSRQGREKLFF.

CDR3 DNA: TGTGCCAGCAGCCGGCGGACAGGGGGCAACGAGCAGTACTTC. Encoded protein: CASSRRTGGNEQYF. The genes are TRBV7-2 and TRBJ2-7, with 11 bases fitting TRBD1. Germline V gene lookup returns CDR1 SGHTA and CDR2 FQGNSA. J lost 5 bases, V lost 5 bases, and 5 bases had no gene match. The CDR3 covers 14 residues.

This sequence joins TRBV7-9 and TRBJ2-7; D may be TRBD1 (6 bases). V lost 5 bases to trimming and J lost 2 bases, with 19 bases between them. Germline CDR1 and CDR2: SEHNR and FQNEAQ (reference sequence). There are 16 residues in the CDR3. CDR3 nucleotide sequence: TGTGCCAGCAGCCTTCAGGGGAACGCGTTTACCTACGAGCAGTACTTC. Protein: CASSLQGNAFTYEQYF.

The rearrangement links TRBV5-5 to TRBJ2-7; D gene ambiguous. This CDR3 contains 11 residues. V lost 1 base to trimming and J lost 7 bases, with 6 bases between them. Germline V gene sequence: CDR1 SGHKS, CDR2 YYEKEE (reference sequence). The CDR3 DNA is TGTGCCAGCAGCTTGAACATTGAGCAGTACTTC. Protein sequence: CASSLNIEQYF.

This sequence joins TRBV9 and TRBJ2-1, with 14 positions matching TRBD2. From germline, CDR1 is SGDLS and CDR2 YYNGEE. V gave up 0 bases and J gave up 8 bases; unmatched junction bases: 7. The CDR3 length is 17 residues. CDR3 DNA: TGTGCCAGCAGCGTAGGGAATTGGGGACTAGCGGGAGATGAGCAGTTCTTC. It yields the protein CASSVGNWGLAGDEQFF.

This chain connects TRBV28 to TRBJ2-7, with 7 bases lining up with TRBD2. The CDR3 totals 13 residues. The germline gives CDR1 MDHEN, CDR2 SYDVKM. The junction had 9 bases not matched to a gene; V was cut back by 8 bases and J by 5 bases. The CDR3 nucleotides read TGTGCCAGCTCGCTACCTGGGGGGGACGAGCAGTACTTC. It specifies CASSLPGGDEQYF.

DNA for the CDR3: TGTGCCAGCAGACCCAATAGCGGGAGCTACGGGGAGCTGTTTTTT. This codes for CASRPNSGSYGELFF. The chain recombines TRBV27 with TRBJ2-2; 9 nucleotides match TRBD2. The J segment lost 7 bases and the V segment lost 6 bases, leaving 9 bases of the junction unmatched. There are 15 residues in the CDR3. Germline lookup yields CDR1 MNHEY and CDR2 SMNVEV (reference sequence).

This chain uses TRBV30 with TRBJ1-6; the D gene is possibly TRBD1 (6 bases). V gave up 0 bases and J gave up 9 bases, with 12 bases separating them. The CDR3 length is 14 residues. Germline V lookup: CDR1 GTSNPN, CDR2 SVGIG (reference sequence). In DNA form, the CDR3 reads TGTGCCTGGAGTGTACTAGGGGGAAGTTCACCCCTCCACTTT. Translating gives CAWSVLGGSSPLHF.

This clone turned up a few times. This rearrangement joins TRBV27 to TRBJ1-1; no firm D call. Per the germline V gene, CDR1 is MNHEY and CDR2 is SMNVEV (reference sequence). The length of the CDR3 is 14 residues. Trimming removed 2 bases from V and 1 base from J, with 8 bases in between. The CDR3 is CASSLTVWNTEAFF. CDR3 DNA: TGTGCCAGCAGTTTAACGGTCTGGAACACTGAAGCTTTCTTT.

The CDR3 bases are TGCGCCAGCAGCACCGGGGACAGGAACACTGAAGCTTTCTTT. This codes for CASSTGDRNTEAFF. The chain recombines TRBV5-1 with TRBJ1-1, with 7 bases identical to TRBD1. Trimming cost V 4 bases and J 1 base; bases outside gene matches: 4. The CDR3 runs to 14 residues. Germline CDR1 and CDR2: SGHRS and YFSETQ.

This chain connects TRBV7-9 to TRBJ2-5; TRBD1 matches 7 bases. Trimming cost V 4 bases and J 4 bases; bases outside gene matches: 6. CDR3 length: 14 residues. CDR1 and CDR2 (germline): SEHNR, FQNEAQ (reference sequence). CDR3 nucleotide sequence: TGTGCCAGCAGCTCCACAGGGGCTGGAGAGACCCAGTACTTC. Translated: CASSSTGAGETQYF.

This rearrangement joins TRBV7-9 to TRBJ2-3; D is possibly TRBD1 (6 bases). V lost 5 bases, J lost 0 bases, and 15 bases lay in between. CDR1 SEHNR and CDR2 FQNEAQ come from the germline V gene (reference sequence). This CDR3 is 16 amino acids long. The CDR3 region has the DNA TGTGCCAGCAGCCCCTCCCAGGGGAAAAGCACAGATACGCAGTATTTT. Translated, it gives CASSPSQGKSTDTQYF.

On this clone: In this CDR3 the conserved last residue, phenylalanine or tryptophan, is missing, so a read error is likely. V and J are TRBV19 and TRBJ2-4, with TRBD1 matching 9 bases. The CDR3 spans 15 residues. In germline, CDR1 is LNHDA, CDR2 SQIVND (reference sequence). The V gene end was trimmed by 5 bases and the J gene end by 3 bases; junction bases not matched to a gene: 5. CDR3 DNA sequence: TGTGCCAGTAGTGGGGACAGGGCCGGCAAAAACATTCAGTACCTC. Its translation is CASSGDRAGKNIQYL.

The J gene is TRBJ2-1, the V gene TRBV28; 9 positions agree with TRBD1. The length of the CDR3 is 16 residues. J lost 15 bases, V lost 5 bases, and 20 bases had no gene match. Germline CDR1 MDHEN, CDR2 SYDVKM. This chain's CDR3 is CASSPPPGTGISGTFF. The DNA for the CDR3 is TGTGCCAGCAGTCCTCCCCCCGGGACAGGGATCTCCGGGACGTTCTTC.

The chain is built from TRBV28 and TRBJ2-2, with 15 bases that match TRBD2. Trimming took 6 bases from V and 0 from J; bases not matched to a gene: 11. The CDR3 spans 20 residues. Germline CDR1 MDHEN, CDR2 SYDVKM. CDR3 coding DNA: TGTGCCAGCAGAGGAACGGGACTAGCGGGGGGAACCCCGAACACCGGGGAGCTGTTTTTT. Translated: CASRGTGLAGGTPNTGELFF.

Points on this clone: Germline and junction disagree at one end, which may indicate a read error. CDR3 in amino acids: CAGDREYGHTF. The CDR3 DNA is TGTGCCGGAGATAGGGAGTATGGCCACACCTTC. This sequence joins TRBV7-9 and TRBJ1-2; no clear D. Germline lookup yields CDR1 SEHNR and CDR2 FQNEAQ (reference sequence). CDR3 length: 11 amino acids.

V gene TRBV3-1 (or the pseudogene TRBV3-2) combines with J gene TRBJ2-1; 10 bases agree with TRBD2. The CDR3 runs to 19 residues. From germline, CDR1 is LGHDT and CDR2 YNNKEL (reference sequence). V lost 3 bases and J lost 6; bases outside the gene matches: 17. As DNA, the CDR3 is TGTGCCAGCAGCCAGAGGGCAGGGGGAAGCGGGAGGGCCCTCAATGAGCAGTTCTTC. This codes for CASSQRAGGSGRALNEQFF.